This T cell receptor beta chain was profiled in a study of regulatory T cells in long-lasting Graves disease. Study summary: Persistence in Graves' disease denoted antithyroid drug use beyond 5 years alongside positive TSH receptor antibodies.

Libraries of TCR beta came from iRepertoire HTBI primers plus Arm-PCR of CDR3 regions. A single record per CDR3 protein comes from TCRdb applying MiXCR to the multiplex PCR reads. The table has hundreds of thousands of distinct CDR3 sequences, about a fifth seen once. Regarding this clonotype: Its antigen is unidentified.

Study-wide points: Exclusively peripheral blood, rather than thyroid tissue, was studied.

As to time point: persistent/refractory GD, antithyroid drugs over 5 years with positive TRAb. Scientists built the TCR library using RNA that was extracted from PBMCs. The CDR3 runs 14 residues. The ends were cut back, 4 bases at V and 4 bases at J, with 11 bases in the middle. Germline V gene sequence: CDR1 MNHNS, CDR2 SASEGT. The chain is built from TRBV6-1 and TRBJ1-5; perhaps TRBD1 as D (6 bases). The sample in question was peripheral blood mononuclear cells (PBMCs), obtained when the disease was refractory, from a patient treated with antithyroid drugs. The receptor's source is a female donor with Graves disease. The CDR3 sequence is CASSAGGLNQPQHF. The CDR3, as DNA: TGTGCCAGCAGTGCGGGGGGCCTGAATCAGCCCCAGCATTTT.